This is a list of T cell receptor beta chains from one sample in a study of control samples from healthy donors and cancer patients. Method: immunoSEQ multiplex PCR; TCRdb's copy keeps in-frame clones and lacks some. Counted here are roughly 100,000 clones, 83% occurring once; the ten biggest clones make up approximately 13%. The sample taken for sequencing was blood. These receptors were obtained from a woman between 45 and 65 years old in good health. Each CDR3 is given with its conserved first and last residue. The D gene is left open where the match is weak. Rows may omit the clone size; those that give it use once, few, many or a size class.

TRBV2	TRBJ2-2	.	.	TGTGCCAGCAATTGGGGGCGGGACACCGGGGAGCTGTTTTTT	CASNWGRDTGELFF
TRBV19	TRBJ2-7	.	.	TGTGCCAGTAGTACAGGGGGGTACTCCTACGAGCAGTACTTC	CASSTGGYSYEQYF
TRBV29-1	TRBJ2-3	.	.	TGCAGCGTTGAGGATATGAGAGTATTT	CSVEDMRVF
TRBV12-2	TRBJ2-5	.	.	TGTGCAAGTCGCTTAAGGGGAGAGACCCAGTACTTC	CASRLRGETQYF
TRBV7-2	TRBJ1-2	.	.	TGTGCCAGCAACGTACAGGGTGGTTACTATGGCTACACCTTC	CASNVQGGYYGYTF
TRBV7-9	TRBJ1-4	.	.	TGTGCCAGCAGCTTAGCGGCCGGCGGAATTAATGAAAAACTGTTTTTT	CASSLAAGGINEKLFF
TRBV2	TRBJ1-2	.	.	TGTGCCAGCAAAGAAAACGACTGGATTAACTATGGCTACACCTTC	CASKENDWINYGYTF
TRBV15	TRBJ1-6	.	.	TGTGCCACCAGCAGAGAGTCACCCCTCCACTTT	CATSRESPLHF
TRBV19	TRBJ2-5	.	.	TGTGCCAGTAGTTACAGCCAAGAGACCCAGTACTTC	CASSYSQETQYF
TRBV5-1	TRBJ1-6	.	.	TGCGCCAGCAGCTTGGAGGACGGATCACCCCTCCACTTT	CASSLEDGSPLHF
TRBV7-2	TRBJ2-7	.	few	TGTGCCAGCAGCTTAGCAGGGAGGACCTACGAGCAGTACTTC	CASSLAGRTYEQYF
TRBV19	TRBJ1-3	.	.	TGTGCCAGTAGTGCGGGTCAACCTGGAAACACCATATATTTT	CASSAGQPGNTIYF
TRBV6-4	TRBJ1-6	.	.	TGTGCCAGCAAACTTGACAGCTCCTATAATTCACCCCTCCACTTT	CASKLDSSYNSPLHF
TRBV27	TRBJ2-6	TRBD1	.	TGTGCCAGCAGAAGGACAGGGACAAGCTCTGGGGCCAACGTCCTGACTTTC	CASRRTGTSSGANVLTF
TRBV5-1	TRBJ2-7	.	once	TGCGCCAGCAGCTGGGACTTCCAGAGCTCCTACGAGCAGTACTTC	CASSWDFQSSYEQYF
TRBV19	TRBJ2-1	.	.	TGTGCCAGTAGTATAGGGACCGATACCTACAATGAGCAGTTCTTC	CASSIGTDTYNEQFF
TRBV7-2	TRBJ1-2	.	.	TGTGCCAGCAGCTTAGGGCCAGGCGGCTATGGCTACACCTTC	CASSLGPGGYGYTF
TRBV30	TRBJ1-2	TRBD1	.	TGTGCCTGGAGAACAGGGGGCGATAGCGGCTACACCTTC	CAWRTGGDSGYTF
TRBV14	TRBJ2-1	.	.	TGTGCCAGCAGCCATGACACTTTCGCCAATGAGCAGTTCTTC	CASSHDTFANEQFF
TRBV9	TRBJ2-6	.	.	TGTGCCAGCAGCGTATACTCTGGGGCCAACGTCCTGACTTTC	CASSVYSGANVLTF
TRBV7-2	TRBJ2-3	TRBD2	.	TGTGCCAGCAGCACCCGGACTAGCGGGAGAGGAGAAGATACGCAGTATTTT	CASSTRTSGRGEDTQYF
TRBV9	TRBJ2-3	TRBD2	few	TGTGCCAGCAGCACCCAGGGTAGCGGGGCAGGAGATACGCAGTATTTT	CASSTQGSGAGDTQYF
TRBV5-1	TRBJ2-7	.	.	TGCGCCAGCAGCCTGGCTGGGAACTACGAGCAGTACTTC	CASSLAGNYEQYF
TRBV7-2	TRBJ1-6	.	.	TGTGCCAGCACCTACTTTAATTCACCCCTCCACTTT	CASTYFNSPLHF
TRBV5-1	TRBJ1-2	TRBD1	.	TGCGCCAGCAGTCCCAGTTTCGGGACAGGAATCCACTATGGCTACACCTTC	CASSPSFGTGIHYGYTF
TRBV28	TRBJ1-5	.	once	TGTGCCAGCAGCCTCGGCGGGCCCCAGCATTTT	CASSLGGPQHF
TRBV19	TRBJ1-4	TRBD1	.	TGTGCCAGTAGTATGGTCCGGGACAGGGGGCCCTTACGTTTT	CASSMVRDRGPLRF
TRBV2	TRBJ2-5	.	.	TGTGCCAGCAGTGAAAGAAGTGGGGTAGAGACCCAGTACTTC	CASSERSGVETQYF
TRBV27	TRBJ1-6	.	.	TGTGCCAGCAGTTCCTCACCCCTCCACTTT	CASSSSPLHF
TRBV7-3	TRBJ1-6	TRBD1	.	TGTGCCAGCAGCTTACAGACAGGGACAAATTCACCCCTCCACTTT	CASSLQTGTNSPLHF
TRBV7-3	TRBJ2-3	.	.	TGTGCCAGCAGCCTGACAGGTATCTTCACAGATACGCAGTATTTT	CASSLTGIFTDTQYF
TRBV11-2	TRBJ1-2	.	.	TGTGCCAGCAGCCCCTGGGTCGGGAGAGGGCAAGGCTACACCTTC	CASSPWVGRGQGYTF
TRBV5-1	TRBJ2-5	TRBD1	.	TGCGCCAGCAGCAAACAGCCGGGACAGGGAGAGACCCAGTACTTC	CASSKQPGQGETQYF
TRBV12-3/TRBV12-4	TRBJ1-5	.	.	TGTGCCAGCAGTTTTGCGGGGGGGCAGCCCCAGCATTTT	CASSFAGGQPQHF
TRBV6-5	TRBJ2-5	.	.	TGTGCCAGCCAGTGGGGGGAAGAGACCCAGTACTTC	CASQWGEETQYF
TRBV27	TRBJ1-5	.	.	TGTGCCAGCAGTTTAACAGGGACCCTCAATCAGCCCCAGCATTTT	CASSLTGTLNQPQHF
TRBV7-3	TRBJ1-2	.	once	TGTGCCAGCAGCTTAACAGGGGGGGCAGACTATGGCTACACCTTC	CASSLTGGADYGYTF
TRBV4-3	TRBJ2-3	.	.	TGCGCCAGCAGCCAAACAGATACGCAGTATTTT	CASSQTDTQYF
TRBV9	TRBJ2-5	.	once	TGTGCCAGCAGCGACACCGGGTTACAAGAGACCCAGTACTTC	CASSDTGLQETQYF
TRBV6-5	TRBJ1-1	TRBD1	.	TGTGCCAGCAGCTTGGACAGGGTGGTCACTGAAGCTTTCTTT	CASSLDRVVTEAFF
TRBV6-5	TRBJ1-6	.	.	TGTGCCAGCAGCTACCGGAATTCACCCCTCCACTTT	CASSYRNSPLHF
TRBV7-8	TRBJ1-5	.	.	TGTGCCAGCATCAAACGGCTGCCTGGGCCCCAGCATTTT	CASIKRLPGPQHF
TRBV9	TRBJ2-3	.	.	TGTGCCAGCAGCCCTAGGGCGTCCTACCAAACAGATACGCAGTATTTT	CASSPRASYQTDTQYF
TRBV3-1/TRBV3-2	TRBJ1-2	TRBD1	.	TGTGCCAGCAGCCAGGAACAGGGGAGCGGGGGCTACACCTTC	CASSQEQGSGGYTF
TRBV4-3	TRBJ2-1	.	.	TGCGCCAGCAGCGGGCTGTTGTGGAATGAGCAGTTCTTC	CASSGLLWNEQFF
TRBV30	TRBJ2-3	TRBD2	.	TGTGCCTGGAGTCCCCATTTGTCAGTCCCGGGACTAGCGGGAGTTAGAGATACGCAGTATTTT	CAWSPHLSVPGLAGVRDTQYF
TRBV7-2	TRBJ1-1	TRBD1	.	TGTGCCAGCAGCTTCTTCCAGGGGGCAATAAACACTGAAGCTTTCTTT	CASSFFQGAINTEAFF
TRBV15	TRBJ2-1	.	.	TGTGCCACGTTAAAAGACAGTTACAATGAGCAGTTCTTC	CATLKDSYNEQFF
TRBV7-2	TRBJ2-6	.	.	TGTGCCAGCAGCTTAAGTTCGTCCGGGGCCAACGTCCTGACTTTC	CASSLSSSGANVLTF
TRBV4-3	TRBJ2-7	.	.	TGCGCCAGCAGCCAAGTATCGGATAGCTCCTACGAGCAGTACTTC	CASSQVSDSSYEQYF
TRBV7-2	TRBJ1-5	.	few	TGTGCCAGCTGGGGACCCATTACGGGGATACTTGGGCATTTT	CASWGPITGILGHF
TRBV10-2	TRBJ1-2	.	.	TGCGCCAGCAGTGAAGACTTACAGGGAAGATATGGCTACACCTTC	CASSEDLQGRYGYTF
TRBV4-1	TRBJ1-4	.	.	TGCGCCAGCAGCCAAGACGGCCGGAACGCGGGGGAAAAACTGTTTTTT	CASSQDGRNAGEKLFF
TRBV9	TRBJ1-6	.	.	TGTGCCAGCAGCGTAGGCGGGGTTGGTTCACCCCTCCACTTT	CASSVGGVGSPLHF
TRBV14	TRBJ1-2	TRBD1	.	TGTGCCAGCAGCCAGGAAACAGACAGGGGAGGGAATGGCTACACCTTC	CASSQETDRGGNGYTF
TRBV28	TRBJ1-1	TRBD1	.	TGTGCCAGCAGTTCATCCCAGGGGGCTTTCACTGAAGCTTTCTTT	CASSSSQGAFTEAFF
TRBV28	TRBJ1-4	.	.	TGTGCCAGCAGTCCCGAAATGGGCGTAGGGGATGAAAAACTGTTTTTT	CASSPEMGVGDEKLFF